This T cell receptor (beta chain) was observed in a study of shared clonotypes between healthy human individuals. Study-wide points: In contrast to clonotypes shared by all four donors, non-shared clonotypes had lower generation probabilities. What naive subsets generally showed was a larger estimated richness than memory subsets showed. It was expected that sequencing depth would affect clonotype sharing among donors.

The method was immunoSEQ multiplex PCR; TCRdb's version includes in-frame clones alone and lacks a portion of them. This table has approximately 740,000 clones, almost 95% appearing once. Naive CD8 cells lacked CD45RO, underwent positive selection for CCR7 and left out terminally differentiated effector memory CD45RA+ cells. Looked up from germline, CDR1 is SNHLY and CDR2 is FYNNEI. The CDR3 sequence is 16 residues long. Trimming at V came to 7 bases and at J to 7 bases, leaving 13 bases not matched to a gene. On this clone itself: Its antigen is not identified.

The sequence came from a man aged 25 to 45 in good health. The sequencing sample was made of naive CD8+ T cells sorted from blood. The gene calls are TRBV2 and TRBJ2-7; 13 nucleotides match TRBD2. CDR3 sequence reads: CASNTPLAGGPGEQYF. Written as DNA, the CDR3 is TGTGCCAGCAACACCCCACTAGCGGGAGGGCCTGGGGAGCAGTACTTC.